What follows is one T cell receptor beta chain and its context. Its antigen remains undetermined. No base quality information exists; no much larger clone differs at one position. Each collaborating institution followed its own protocols to collect whole blood in K2EDTA tubes. Collaborator samples were shipped for TCRbeta analysis as frozen whole blood, isolated PBMCs, or DNA extracted from either sample type. Measured from the cysteine to the phenylalanine, the CDR3 is 15 residues long. The sequence is cut down to CDR3 DNA, 45 bases in frame from base 1. The germline V gene specifies ENHRY as CDR1 and SYGVKD as CDR2. From V the trimming removes 11 bases and from J it removes 1 base, while the gene matches leave 13 bases of the junction unaccounted for. This specimen belongs to a study of blood T cell repertoires in COVID-19 (dated by TCRdb to the early 2020s). With regard to the full study: Samples covering the acute and convalescent phases of COVID-19 were provided by collaborators in the United States, Italy and Spain. The material from the prospective study consisted of cDNA or gDNA derived from T cells, B-cell-depleted T cells, or PBMCs. Deeply sampled blood TCRbeta repertoires from subjects exposed to, actively infected with, or recovered from COVID-19 were included in the dataset. The repertoires were made available in a free public database intended to serve as a resource for research on the immune response to SARS-CoV-2. The samples were drawn from two sources: the first 160 participants of the ongoing ImmuneRACE study, and over 950 subjects contributed by 6 global collaborators. A de-identified subject ID, COVID-19 status, age in years and sex were almost always included in the sample metadata. Where available, HLA class I and class II types were taken from metadata supplied by the sample provider and were not determined by assay-based typing. Results the study describes overall, beyond this receptor: How much clinical and demographic metadata was included differed by source and by participant, and the metadata was provided uncurated.

TCRbeta CDR3 regions were amplified from genomic DNA by means of the immunoSEQ Assay, a bias-controlled multiplex PCR. The source study handled its data this way. Nucleated cell counts per sample were estimated from amplification of reference gene primers within the assay. Sequence reads were collapsed and filtered to measure the absolute abundance of every unique TCRbeta CDR3 rearrangement. For each sample, productive Simpson clonality was calculated by taking the square root of Simpson's diversity index across productive rearrangements. Here the immuneACCESS table is served through TCRdb, limited to in-frame sequences with V and J called. Missing clones are a known gap in these copies; in checked studies unresolved V genes cover under half, and the rest lacks a known reason. V, J and clone size are taken as reported in that table, and D and trimming were inferred from the DNA itself. This sample has 19,000 or so clones in its table, and around 82% of those were observed once. In total, the top ten clones hold about 6.7% of the sample.

The sample comprised peripheral blood. This chain joins TRBV10-3 to TRBJ1-1; 7 middle bases align to TRBD1. The sequence derives from a human donor in a cohort sampled during active COVID-19. The CDR3 here reads CAVTQTGVGNTEAFF. The nucleotides are TGTGCCGTAACCCAAACAGGGGTCGGGAACACTGAAGCTTTCTTT.